The present TCR beta chain was sequenced within a study of CD8 T cells in Susac syndrome. Random-hexamer reverse transcription was applied to roughly 0.45 to 1 ug RNA. The method of amplification for TCR beta CDR3 was immunoSEQ multiplex PCR, covering 54 Vbeta and 13 Jbeta. In TCRdb, the immunoSEQ multiplex PCR reads were re-called with MiXCR into one record per CDR3 protein. This sample has about 190,000 distinct CDR3 sequences; 95% occur once, and the top ten carry roughly 0.15%. The CDR3 length is 12 residues. The V end lost 6 bases, the J end lost 1 base, and 6 bases lay between the germline ends. Germline CDR1 WSHSY, CDR2 SAAADI.

The clonotype comes from a human donor with Susac syndrome. Sequences were obtained from CD8+ T cells from PBMCs. The chain uses TRBV10-2 and TRBJ1-1; D not certain. The CDR3 DNA follows: TGCGCCAGCAGCCAACGGAACACTGAAGCTTTCTTT. Its protein product is CASSQRNTEAFF.